This paragraph covers one T cell receptor beta chain sequence. TCRdb ran MiXCR on the PCR reads and lists one entry per CDR3 protein. The table shows 20,000 to 30,000 distinct CDR3 sequences, with roughly 51% occurring only once. These data are taken from a study of vaccination and CD4 T cells after COVID-19. With 4 bases clipped from V and 3 bases from J, the junction kept 5 bases outside the gene matches. The germline gives CDR1 SGHTA, CDR2 FQGTGA. The CDR3 extends over 15 amino acids. This sample comprised CD4+ T cells from blood, obtained before SARS-CoV-2 vaccination. The chain joins TRBV7-3 to TRBJ2-2; TRBD2 aligns across 7 bases. The sequence was collected from a human donor who had recovered from COVID-19. CDR3 nucleotides: TGTGCCAGCAGCTATTCCCGGGGGGACACCGGGGAGCTGTTTTTT. It is translated as CASSYSRGDTGELFF. The whole variable domain, remainder taken from reference TRBV7-3 and TRBJ2-2, is GAGVSQTPSNKVTEKGKYVELRCDPISGHTALYWYRQSLGQGPEFLIYFQGTGAADDSGLPNDRFFAVRPEGSVSTLKIQRTERGDSAVYLCASSYSRGDTGELFFGEGSRLTVL.